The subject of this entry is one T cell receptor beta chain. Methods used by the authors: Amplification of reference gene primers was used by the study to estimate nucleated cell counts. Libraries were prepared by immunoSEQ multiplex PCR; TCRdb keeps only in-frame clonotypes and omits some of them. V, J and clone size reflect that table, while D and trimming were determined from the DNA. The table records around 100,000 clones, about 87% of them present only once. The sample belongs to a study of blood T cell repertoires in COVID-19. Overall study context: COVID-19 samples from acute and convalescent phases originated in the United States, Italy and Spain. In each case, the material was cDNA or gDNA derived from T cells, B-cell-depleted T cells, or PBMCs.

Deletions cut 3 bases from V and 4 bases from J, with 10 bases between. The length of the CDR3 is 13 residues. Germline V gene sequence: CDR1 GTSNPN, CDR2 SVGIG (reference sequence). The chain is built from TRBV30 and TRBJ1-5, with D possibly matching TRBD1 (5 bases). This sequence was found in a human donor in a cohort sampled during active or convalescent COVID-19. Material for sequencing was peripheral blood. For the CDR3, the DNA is TGTGCCTGGAGGGGGGAGGCAAATCAGCCCCAGCATTTT. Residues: CAWRGEANQPQHF.